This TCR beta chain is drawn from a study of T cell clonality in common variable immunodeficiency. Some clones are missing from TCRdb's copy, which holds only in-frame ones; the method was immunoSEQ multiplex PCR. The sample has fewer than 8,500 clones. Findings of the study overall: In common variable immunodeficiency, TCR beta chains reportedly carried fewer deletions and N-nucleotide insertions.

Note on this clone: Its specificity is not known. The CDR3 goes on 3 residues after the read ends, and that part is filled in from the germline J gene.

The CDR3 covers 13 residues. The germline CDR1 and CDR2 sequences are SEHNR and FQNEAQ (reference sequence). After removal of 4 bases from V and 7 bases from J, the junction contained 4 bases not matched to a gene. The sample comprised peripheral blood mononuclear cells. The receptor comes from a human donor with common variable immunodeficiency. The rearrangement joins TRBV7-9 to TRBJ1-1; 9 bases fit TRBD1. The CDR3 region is CASSSGQGIEAFF. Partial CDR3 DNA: TGTGCCAGCAGCTCGGGACAGGGAATTGAA.